The T cell receptor beta chain described here comes from a study of blood T cell repertoires in COVID-19. As for the study in general: Spain, Italy and the United States supplied samples that represented acute and convalescent COVID-19. Sources were T cells, B-cell-depleted T cells, or PBMCs; the material itself was cDNA or gDNA.

The repertoire was sequenced with immunoSEQ multiplex PCR; TCRdb's copy has only in-frame clones and lacks some. The data show almost 250,000 clones, with roughly 85% seen just once and approximately 9.1% held by the top ten. Living in roughly 23 US areas, the participants were between about 18 and 90 years of age. Participants' reported clinical history set cohort assignment. V trimming: 5 bases; J trimming: 4 bases; junction bases outside the gene matches: 4. The CDR3 spans 15 residues. The germline CDR1 and CDR2 sequences are SGHAT and FQNNGV. The sample taken for sequencing was PBMCs or T cells enriched from blood (not recorded which). The sequence came from a woman between 45 and 65 years old with acute COVID-19. The genes are TRBV11-2 and TRBJ2-2; 10 bases match TRBD2. CDR3 in amino acids: CASSTWTSGTGELFF. The CDR3, as DNA: TGTGCCAGCAGCACCTGGACTAGCGGCACCGGGGAGCTGTTTTTT.